This TCR beta chain was observed in a study of T cell responses to AZD1222 COVID-19 vaccine. Profiling relied on immunoSEQ multiplex PCR, and the TCRdb table lists in-frame clones only, not all of them. The sample holds over 120,000 clones, roughly 92% seen once. Regarding the study as a whole: Among AZD1222 vaccinees, only 5 to 7 were seropositive at baseline. Reportedly, nearly half the spike-specific TCRs target unmutated variant regions.

V shed 8 bases, J shed 2 bases, and the junction held 5 bases outside the gene matches. This CDR3 spans 15 amino acids. Germline lookup yields CDR1 KGHDR and CDR2 SFDVKD. Regarding this clone: Its antigen remains unidentified.

Specimen: peripheral blood, collected on day 0 of AZD1222 vaccination. The rearrangement uses TRBV24-1 and TRBJ2-4; 10 bases agree with TRBD1. This receptor was identified in an adult in good health. The CDR3 loop is CATTGQGGTKNIQYF. The CDR3 DNA sequence: TGTGCCACCACAGGACAGGGGGGTACCAAAAACATTCAGTACTTC.